The clone carrying this TCR beta chain came up once. Profiling relied on immunoSEQ multiplex PCR, and the TCRdb table lists in-frame clones only, not all of them. Among about 65,000 clones listed, around 81% were seen once. This entry belongs to a study of radiation and T cells in renal cell carcinoma. The CDR3 is made up of 16 amino acids. With 1 base removed from V and 1 base from J, the gap between germline ends came to 11 bases. Germline V CDR1 and CDR2: SGHAT, FQNNGV. Time point described: blood 2 weeks post-SBRT. This sample's treatment: 15 Gy SBRT to primary tumor, nephrectomy 4 weeks later. This renal cell carcinoma was of the clear cell type.

The receptor was isolated from a man aged 55 to 70 with renal cell carcinoma. The V and J genes are TRBV11-2 and TRBJ1-3; D ambiguous. This sample comprised blood, obtained from a patient whose treatment included radiotherapy and nephrectomy. The CDR3 region is CASSLVSPGSGNTIYF. The CDR3 DNA sequence: TGTGCCAGCAGCTTAGTCAGTCCGGGATCTGGAAACACCATATATTTT.